These 8 T cell receptor beta chains came from one sample sequenced in a study of identical twins. TCRdb itself ran the 5' RACE reads through MiXCR, one entry per CDR3 protein. This sample has 700,000 or so distinct CDR3 sequences, with approximately 21% found just once. In addition, the sample was reused for a study of T cells expressing NK-cell markers.

Source material: PBMCs. All receptors derive from a woman in her late teens or twenties in good health.

The sample holds one count of this clonotype. The chain is built from TRBV5-1 and TRBJ2-7; D is unresolved. CDR1 is SGHRS, CDR2 YFSETQ, per germline. CDR3 length: 14 amino acids. V shed 4 bases and J shed 6 bases, with 17 bases lying between them. The DNA for the CDR3 is TGCGCCAGCAGCGGCACGGTGGCCTACGTCGAGCAGTACTTC. It yields the protein CASSGTVAYVEQYF.

The gene calls are TRBV7-8 and TRBJ2-7, with TRBD2 identical over 8 bases. Germline V gives CDR1 SGHVS, CDR2 FQNEAQ. The V and J ends lost 0 bases and 2 bases, in that order; junction bases with no gene match: 3. CDR3 length equals 15 residues. The CDR3 reads CASSLAAGAAYEQYF. The CDR3 DNA follows: TGTGCCAGCAGCTTAGCAGCGGGGGCAGCCTACGAGCAGTACTTC.

The rearrangement links TRBV20-1 to TRBJ2-5; D gene unclear. The CDR3 loop spans 13 amino acids. CDR1 is DFQATT and CDR2 is SNEGSKA in the germline V gene (reference sequence). Trimming removed 3 bases from V and 2 bases from J, with 10 bases in between. Written as DNA, the CDR3 is TGCAGTGCTAGCTTAAGCGTACAAGAGACCCAGTACTTC. Its protein product is CSASLSVQETQYF.

This clonotype was picked up a small number of times. The CDR3: CASSKDLTGELFF. In DNA form, the CDR3 reads TGTGCCAGCAGTAAGGATCTCACCGGGGAGCTGTTTTTT. The V gene is TRBV6-2 or TRBV6-3, the J gene TRBJ2-2; D uncertain. The CDR3 extends over 13 amino acids. V was pared by 5 bases and J by 4 bases, with 8 bases between. Germline V CDR1 and CDR2: MNHEY, SVGEGT.

This clonotype was found many times. The genes are TRBV12-3 or TRBV12-4 and TRBJ2-7, with D perhaps given as TRBD1 or TRBD2 (5 bases each). This CDR3 contains 13 residues. V lost 3 bases, J lost 7 bases, and 13 bases lay in between. In DNA, the CDR3 is TGTGCCAGCAGTTTTGGGACCATCACTGAGCAGTACTTC. Translating gives CASSFGTITEQYF.

This clonotype was recorded a few times. The V call is TRBV25-1, the J call TRBJ2-1; a weak D match, TRBD1 (6 bases). CDR1 MGHDK and CDR2 SYGVNS come from the germline V gene. The CDR3 is 13 residues long. V was trimmed by 3 bases and J by 7 bases, leaving 10 bases between them. CDR3 sequence (DNA): TGTGCCAGCAGTGATGGACAGACGAATGAGCAGTTCTTC. Its translation: CASSDGQTNEQFF.

V gene TRBV20-1 combines with J gene TRBJ2-7; D is uncertain. V gave up 3 bases and J gave up 6 bases, with 15 bases separating them. The length of the CDR3 is 13 residues. Per the germline V gene, CDR1 is DFQATT and CDR2 is SNEGSKA (reference sequence). The CDR3 protein is CSASGPPSAEQYF. As DNA, the CDR3 is TGCAGTGCTAGCGGTCCCCCCAGCGCCGAGCAGTACTTC.

This rearrangement joins TRBV12-3 or TRBV12-4 to TRBJ2-5; no firm D call. The CDR3 is 14 residues long. V lost 6 bases to trimming and J lost 5 bases, with 16 bases between them. The CDR3 DNA is TGTGCCAGCAGCCTCGGTGCGGCTATGGAGACCCAGTACTTC. Residues: CASSLGAAMETQYF.